Each of the 6 T cell receptor beta chains below was sequenced from the same sample in a study of Japanese encephalitis immunity and Zika vaccine responses. For approximately six days, PBMCs labeled with CFSE were cultured with peptide pools at roughly 1 ug/mL each. Live CD56-CD19-CD16-CD3+CD4+ cells with low CFSE were sorted unfixed as proliferating CD4 T cells. TCRdb called the 5' RACE reads again in MiXCR, with one record for every CDR3 protein. The profile covers more than 1,500 distinct CDR3 sequences, with 5.3% appearing a single time and roughly 30% taken by the ten largest. The material was antigen-activated CD4+ T cells from blood, cultured, obtained during a Zika inactivated vaccine study. The receptors originated from an adult woman who received an inactivated Zika virus vaccine.

By its share, this clonotype is medium-sized. V and J are TRBV10-1 and TRBJ1-2, with no clear D. Germline loops: CDR1 WNHNN, CDR2 SYGVQD (reference sequence). The CDR3 sequence is 13 residues long. V dropped 3 bases and J dropped 7 bases, with 12 bases sitting between them. DNA of the CDR3: TGCGCCAGCAGTGACCGATACTTGGGTGGCTACACCTTC. Its translation is CASSDRYLGGYTF.

This clonotype is large within its sample. The CDR3 spells CASSLTGGIGGTGELFF. The CDR3 bases are TGCGCCAGCAGCCTGACAGGGGGCATCGGAGGCACCGGGGAGCTGTTTTTT. This chain joins TRBV4-3 and TRBJ2-2, with 10 bases fitting TRBD1. The CDR3 is made up of 17 amino acids. The junction had 9 bases not matched to a gene; V was cut back by 4 bases and J by 4 bases. Germline loops: CDR1 LGHNA, CDR2 YSLEER.

The chain couples TRBV20-1 to TRBJ2-1, with D maybe TRBD2 (6 bases). Germline CDR1 and CDR2: DFQATT and SNEGSKA (reference sequence). The CDR3 spans 16 residues. V was cut by 7 bases and J by 0 bases, with 19 bases left in between. The CDR3 DNA sequence: TGCAGTGTACCCTACGCGGGAATGAGCTCCTACAATGAGCAGTTCTTC. Its translation is CSVPYAGMSSYNEQFF.

By share of the sample, this clonotype is medium-sized. This chain connects TRBV18 to TRBJ1-5, with D possibly matching TRBD1 (6 bases). This CDR3 has 15 residues. Looked up from germline, CDR1 is KGHSH and CDR2 is LQKENI. V lost 3 bases and J 6 bases, leaving 15 bases between the germline ends. The CDR3 DNA follows: TGTGCCAGCTCACCGGGGCAACAGGGAACTCAGCCCCAGCATTTT. It specifies CASSPGQQGTQPQHF.

The V gene is TRBV7-2, the J gene TRBJ2-1; 12 positions agree with TRBD2. V shed 4 bases, J shed 4 bases, and the junction held 2 bases outside the gene matches. The CDR3 consists of 15 residues. Looked up from germline, CDR1 is SGHTA and CDR2 is FQGNSA. CDR3 bases: TGTGCCAGCAGCTCAGGACTAGCGGGGTACAATGAGCAGTTCTTC. This gives the protein CASSSGLAGYNEQFF.

This clonotype was seen ten or more times. The chain uses TRBV2 and TRBJ2-4, with D tentatively TRBD2 (5 bases). Germline CDR1 is SNHLY and CDR2 is FYNNEI. This CDR3 spans 14 amino acids. Trimming removed 0 bases at V and 7 bases at J, with 10 bases between. This CDR3 is CASSEAGLDNIQYF. DNA for the CDR3: TGTGCCAGCAGTGAAGCTGGACTGGACAACATTCAGTACTTC.